This T cell receptor (beta chain) appears in the sequencing data of a study of CD8 T cells in ankylosing spondylitis. General observations from the study: The authors reported significant enrichment of disease-linked clones in matched ankylosing spondylitis synovial fluid. For ankylosing spondylitis blood, a TCR beta motif of 7 or 8 highly homologous variants appeared characteristic. Those disease-linked clones were CD8+; they were also relatively rare in peripheral blood.

This CDR3 region has 14 residues. Germline V gene lookup returns CDR1 SGHRS and CDR2 YFSETQ. The V end was cut by 2 bases, the J end by 4 bases, with 9 bases between. Scientists made TCR beta libraries using quantitative 5'-RACE with molecular barcodes. Each CDR3 protein is one row after TCRdb ran MiXCR on the 5' RACE reads. Among 100,000 to 150,000 distinct CDR3 sequences listed, 9.3% were seen once. About this clonotype itself: Its antigen is unidentified.

The sequenced sample was blood, either unsorted or a sorted T cell fraction (not recorded which). This chain connects TRBV5-1 to TRBJ2-2, with a weak D call TRBD1 (5 bases). The sequence came from a male donor with ankylosing spondylitis or in good health (not recorded which). The CDR3: CASSFLQGTGELFF. The CDR3 DNA reads TGCGCCAGCAGCTTTCTCCAGGGCACCGGGGAGCTGTTTTTT.